This TCR beta chain emerged from a study of OX40 agonist ivuxolimab in advanced cancers. Turning to the overall study: The costimulatory receptor OX40 (CD134) was targeted by ivuxolimab, a fully human IgG2 agonistic monoclonal antibody. Intravenous ivuxolimab was administered to patients every 2 weeks at six dose levels: 0.01, 0.1, 0.3, 1.5, 3 and 10 mg/kg. Of the 50 or so patients in dose escalation, around 19 had hepatocellular carcinoma, some 15 had melanoma, 9 had renal cell carcinoma and 9 had head and neck cancer. In the dose-escalation cohort, approximately 82% of patients were male, and the mean age was 60 years with a range of about 23 to 79. Prior anti-PD-1, anti-PD-L1 or anti-CTLA-4 therapy was permitted, and 40% of dose-escalation patients had received checkpoint inhibitors. Partial responses were achieved by three dose-escalation patients, of whom one had hepatocellular carcinoma and two had cutaneous melanoma. The point of sequencing TCRbeta in the periphery was to test whether ivuxolimab changed TCR sequence diversity and drove clonal T-cell expansion. The monotherapy dose-escalation portion (N of about 52 patients) of the phase I ivuxolimab trial is reported in the paper.

Patients with autoimmune disease history or receiving systemic immunosuppression were excluded from the trial. In every dose cohort, peripheral blood was drawn for TCR sequencing at baseline, cycle 4 day 1, and cycle 7 day 1. Samples came from an open-label, multicenter, first-in-human phase I dose-escalation trial of ivuxolimab. Adults with locally advanced or metastatic melanoma, renal cell, hepatocellular, or head and neck squamous cell carcinoma were enrolled in the trial. Before TCR sequencing, CD4+ T cells and CD8+ T cells from peripheral blood were sorted into separate populations. General findings and caveats noted by the study authors: After ivuxolimab, expanded clones were on average more numerous among CD8+ T cells than among CD4+ T cells. Low levels of normalized T-cell clonal expansion were also seen in some patients who did not respond. In the 0.1-3.0 mg/kg groups, partial responders had among the lowest normalized peripheral clonal expansion, particularly in CD8+ T cells. Clonal expansion of both CD4+ and CD8+ blood T cells was observed from baseline to week 6 at doses 0.1 to 3.0 mg/kg. Antigen specificity was not determined for the clonally expanded peripheral T cells.

Genomic DNA was isolated from the sorted cells so that the TCRbeta CDR3 region could be sequenced. The immunoSEQ Assay was used for sequencing of TCRbeta CDR3 regions. TCRdb limited this immuneACCESS table to in-frame rearrangements with V and J called. A share of clones is missing; checked studies link under half to unresolved V genes, and the rest is unexplained. For this sample there are roughly 20,000 clones; about 80% appear just once. Of the sample, roughly 29% falls within the top ten clones. About this clone: Its antigen remains unidentified. No qualities accompany the bases; no much larger clone lies one base away.

Taken from the germline V gene (reference sequence), the CDR1 and CDR2 loops are GTSNPN and SVGIG. Cut back by 2 bases and 5 bases, the V and J ends lie 12 bases apart. Inclusive of the bounding cysteine and phenylalanine, the CDR3 is 13 residues long. The CDR3 DNA has 39 bases and is translated from base 1. The source is an adult with an advanced solid tumor such as melanoma, head and neck, liver or kidney cancer. The sequence joins TRBV30 to TRBJ1-1; TRBD1 is a weak D gene call, 6 bases matching. The sequencing used CD4+ or CD8+ T cells sorted from blood, collected in a trial of the OX40 agonist ivuxolimab. The CDR3 has the sequence CAWSTTGSTEAFF. The DNA is TGTGCCTGGAGTACTACAGGGTCGACTGAAGCTTTCTTT.